Below are 9 T cell receptor beta chains sequenced from a single sample in a study of T-cell reconstitution after alpha-beta-depleted transplantation in children. As it was prepared, the TCRbeta library received unique molecular identifiers. TCRdb used MiXCR to reprocess the PCR reads, holding one entry per CDR3 protein. The sample lists 640,000 or so distinct CDR3 sequences, roughly 15% occurring once. The specimen comprised PBMCs from the stem cell graft donor, sampled from the stem cell graft. The receptors originated from a human donor who donated a stem cell graft to a child with acute myeloid leukemia.

CDR3 sequence reads: CSASSSAGGGSYLAKNIQYF. CDR3 DNA: TGCAGTGCTAGTAGTTCGGCAGGGGGCGGATCATATCTAGCCAAAAACATTCAGTACTTC. This rearrangement joins TRBV20-1 to TRBJ2-4; 8 positions agree with TRBD1. The germline gives CDR1 DFQATT, CDR2 SNEGSKA (reference sequence). V shed 3 bases, J shed 0 bases, and the junction held 19 bases outside the gene matches. This CDR3 is 20 amino acids long.

This clonotype has just a few counts. V usage is TRBV5-1 and J usage is TRBJ2-7; no definite D call. V was pared by 1 base and J by 2 bases, with 7 bases between. The CDR3 sequence is 13 residues long. The germline V gene has CDR1 SGHRS and CDR2 YFSETQ. CDR3 residues: CASSLHKAYEQYF. The CDR3 DNA reads as TGCGCCAGCAGCTTGCACAAAGCCTACGAGCAGTACTTC.

The chain couples TRBV27 to TRBJ2-5, with 9 bases matching TRBD1. This CDR3 spans 15 amino acids. The trim removed 5 bases at V and 5 bases at J, leaving 9 bases unmatched. Germline V CDR1 and CDR2: MNHEY, SMNVEV (reference sequence). The CDR3 here is CASSLRQGDLETQYF. The CDR3 DNA reads TGTGCCAGCAGTCTAAGACAGGGGGATTTGGAGACCCAGTACTTC.

This clonotype was seen ten or more times. This chain links TRBV15 with TRBJ2-1; TRBD2 aligns across 8 bases. Germline V gives CDR1 LNHNV, CDR2 YYDKDF (reference sequence). The CDR3 has 15 amino acids. With 3 bases clipped from V and 6 bases from J, the junction kept 7 bases outside the gene matches. CDR3 sequence (DNA): TGTGCCACCAGCAGCAGGCGGGGGGCTATCAATGAGCAGTTCTTC. This encodes CATSSRRGAINEQFF.

The J gene is TRBJ2-7, the V gene TRBV18; TRBD1 matches 7 bases. Germline V CDR1 and CDR2: KGHSH, LQKENI. CDR3 length equals 12 residues. Trimming cost V 2 bases and J 7 bases; bases outside gene matches: 2. The CDR3 is CASSPMTGEQYF. CDR3 nucleotides: TGTGCCAGCTCACCAATGACAGGGGAGCAGTACTTC. Supplemented by reference TRBV18 and TRBJ2-7, the full variable domain reads NAGVMQNPRHLVRRRGQEARLRCSPMKGHSHVYWYRQLPEEGLKFMVYLQKENIIDESGMPKERFSAEFPKEGPSILRIQQVVRGDSAAYFCASSPMTGEQYFGPGTRLTVT.

V usage is TRBV24-1 and J usage is TRBJ2-7, with 8 bases lining up with TRBD1. Germline-derived CDR1 and CDR2 are KGHDR and SFDVKD. V trimming: 2 bases; J trimming: 6 bases; junction bases outside the gene matches: 5. The CDR3 is 14 residues long. The CDR3 is CATSDWTGLGEQYF. CDR3 sequence (DNA): TGTGCCACCAGTGATTGGACAGGGTTGGGCGAGCAGTACTTC.

This clonotype appeared many times. The chain carries TRBV20-1 and TRBJ1-2; 12 positions match TRBD1. CDR1 is DFQATT, CDR2 SNEGSKA, per germline (reference sequence). Trimming cost V 0 bases and J 7 bases; bases outside gene matches: 9. The CDR3 is made up of 16 amino acids. CDR3 bases: TGCAGTGCTAGAGATCTGTGGGACAGGGGGCCCGGTGGCTACACCTTC. It codes for CSARDLWDRGPGGYTF.

This clonotype was counted at least ten times. The J gene is TRBJ2-1, the V gene TRBV5-1; 7 nucleotides agree with TRBD2. This CDR3 has 14 residues. The V gene's germline CDR1 is SGHRS and CDR2 YFSETQ. The junction had 8 bases not matched to a gene; V was cut back by 3 bases and J by 8 bases. CDR3 sequence (DNA): TGCGCCAGCAGCTCCCTGACTAGCAGCGATGAGCAGTTCTTC. It codes for CASSSLTSSDEQFF.

The gene calls are TRBV6-5 and TRBJ1-5; a possible D gene is TRBD1 (6 bases). Germline CDR1 MNHEY, CDR2 SVGAGI. V was cut by 5 bases and J by 2 bases, with 13 bases left in between. The CDR3 is made up of 15 amino acids. CDR3 DNA: TGTGCCAGCAGTAGGGGGAGGTCCGGCAATCAGCCCCAGCATTTT. Its translation is CASSRGRSGNQPQHF.